This T cell receptor beta chain was identified in a study of molecular identifiers for immune sequencing clone quantification. TCRdb independently ran MiXCR on the PCR reads; one entry per CDR3 protein. The sample lists 550,000 to 750,000 distinct CDR3 sequences, around 20% occurring once. This clonotype was recorded at least ten times. What it binds is unknown. V lost 6 bases, J lost 6 bases, and 5 bases stayed unmatched. Germline lookup yields CDR1 MNHEY and CDR2 SVGAGI. The CDR3 loop spans 14 amino acids. Notes on the study in general: Spiked TCR RNA from one Jurkat cell reportedly showed up when mixed among one million naive cells. It was shown that clones above 20 RNA copies held over 99% of effector molecules, but under 1% in naive cells. Highly expanded clone sizes could end up underestimated if a barcode were shared by identical TCR molecules.

This rearrangement joins TRBV6-5 to TRBJ1-5; 10 nucleotides match TRBD1. Sequenced material: naive CD8+ T cells from blood, with Jurkat cell RNA spiked in. As for subset: FACS-sorted CD8+CD4-CCR7+CD45RA+ naive T cells. The TCR sequence derives from a human donor in good health. Some libraries in this study had Jurkat cell RNA spiked in. DNA of the CDR3: TGTGCCAGCAGAAGCGGGACAGGGGTTCAGCCCCAGCATTTT. Residues: CASRSGTGVQPQHF.